The next 20 T cell receptor beta chains were all read from a single sample in a study of blood T cell repertoires in COVID-19. Data came from immunoSEQ multiplex PCR; TCRdb stores just in-frame clones and leaves some out. The sample holds around 250,000 clones, about nine tenths seen once. Material: PBMCs or T cells enriched from blood (not recorded which). These receptor sequences come from a man between 18 and 29 years old who had recovered from COVID-19.

This chain uses TRBV6-5 with TRBJ1-2, with D maybe TRBD1 (6 bases). The germline V and J ends were trimmed by 2 bases and 8 bases, with 12 bases remaining between them. Germline CDR1 MNHEY, CDR2 SVGAGI. This CDR3 comprises 13 residues. The CDR3 DNA reads as TGTGCCAGCAGTTACCCAGGGGAGGGCGGCTACACCTTC. It translates to CASSYPGEGGYTF.

This clone occurred once. V and J are TRBV29-1 and TRBJ2-6; the D gene is possibly TRBD2 (5 bases). CDR1 and CDR2 from the germline V gene are SQVTM and ANQGSEA. This CDR3 has 15 residues. V dropped 5 bases and J dropped 0 bases, with 11 bases sitting between them. The CDR3 sequence: CSVLTDSSGANVLTF. CDR3 bases: TGCAGCGTTTTGACGGACTCCTCTGGGGCCAACGTCCTGACTTTC.

The table lists this clone with a few counts. The chain has TRBV19 and TRBJ1-6; the D is unclear. The V gene lost 9 bases and the J gene lost 9 bases, with 15 bases spanning the gap. The CDR3 runs 13 residues. Per the germline V gene, CDR1 is LNHDA and CDR2 is SQIVND (reference sequence). CDR3 nucleotide sequence: TGTGCCAGCGAGAGAGGGTCCGGTTCACCCCTCCACTTT. Translated, it gives CASERGSGSPLHF. Variable domain in full (rest from reference TRBV19 and TRBJ1-6): DGGITQSPKYLFRKEGQNVTLSCEQNLNHDAMYWYRQDPGQGLRLIYYSQIVNDFQKGDIAEGYSVSREKKESFPLTVTSAQKNPTAFYLCASERGSGSPLHFGNGTRLTVT.

The V and J genes are TRBV11-3 and TRBJ1-1; 7 positions match TRBD1. The CDR3 covers 13 residues. The germline gives CDR1 SGHNT, CDR2 YENEEA. Trimming at V came to 5 bases and at J to 3 bases, leaving 3 bases not matched to a gene. DNA of the CDR3: TGTGCCAGCAGCCCGCAGGGGGACACTGAAGCTTTCTTT. Translating it yields CASSPQGDTEAFF.

The gene calls are TRBV6-1 and TRBJ2-1, with TRBD1 matching over 7 bases. Germline V gives CDR1 MNHNS, CDR2 SASEGT. There are 13 residues in the CDR3. Trimming cost V 1 base and J 10 bases; bases outside gene matches: 4. CDR3 sequence (DNA): TGTGCCAGCAGTGAAGAGGACAGGAAGGAGCAGTTCTTC. Its translation: CASSEEDRKEQFF.

This clone was seen once. The rearrangement links TRBV6-5 to TRBJ1-4; 7 bases are a match to TRBD1. The V segment lost 8 bases and the J segment 8 bases; nucleotides outside the gene matches: 14. Germline V gene data show CDR1 as MNHEY and CDR2 as SVGAGI. The CDR3 is 15 amino acids. CDR3 residues: CASVPSTGWPEKLFF. The DNA of the CDR3 is TGTGCCAGCGTGCCGTCGACAGGGTGGCCGGAAAAACTGTTTTTT.

The genes are TRBV19 and TRBJ2-4; maybe TRBD2 (5 bases). The germline V and J ends were trimmed by 6 bases and 3 bases, with 15 bases remaining between them. The CDR3 is 15 amino acids. Per the germline V gene, CDR1 is LNHDA and CDR2 is SQIVND (reference sequence). CDR3 in DNA: TGTGCCAGTAGAAGCTTCGGACGGGGCAAAAACATTCAGTACTTC. It codes for CASRSFGRGKNIQYF. Together with reference TRBV19 and TRBJ2-4, the CDR3 gives the full variable domain: DGGITQSPKYLFRKEGQNVTLSCEQNLNHDAMYWYRQDPGQGLRLIYYSQIVNDFQKGDIAEGYSVSREKKESFPLTVTSAQKNPTAFYLCASRSFGRGKNIQYFGAGTRLSVL.

This chain uses TRBV12-3 or TRBV12-4 with TRBJ1-1; no firm D call. This CDR3 has 13 residues. V was cut by 5 bases and J by 0 bases, with 7 bases left in between. In nucleotides, the CDR3 is TGTGCCAGCAGTCTTGACTTGAACACTGAAGCTTTCTTT. This sequence encodes CASSLDLNTEAFF.

V usage is TRBV18 and J usage is TRBJ1-6; perhaps TRBD1 as D (5 bases). Germline lookup yields CDR1 KGHSH and CDR2 LQKENI. The CDR3 consists of 15 residues. V was shortened by 2 bases and J by 5 bases, with 10 bases between the two germline ends. The CDR3 nucleotides read TGTGCCAGCTCACCAATGGCGACAGATAATTCACCCCTCCACTTT. Translation: CASSPMATDNSPLHF.

As regards this clone: Other DNA sequences in this sample translate to the same CDR3. V usage is TRBV7-9 and J usage is TRBJ2-7; tentatively, D is TRBD1 (5 bases). Per germline, CDR1 SEHNR and CDR2 FQNEAQ (reference sequence). The CDR3 contains 13 residues. Between the trimmed V and J ends, which lost 0 bases and 4 bases, there was a span of 7 bases. CDR3 coding DNA: TGTGCCAGCAGCTTAGCACCAGGGTACGAGCAGTACTTC. It translates to CASSLAPGYEQYF.

This clone was recorded once. The rearrangement joins TRBV5-4 to TRBJ2-3; D might be TRBD2 (6 bases). Looked up from germline, CDR1 is SGHNT and CDR2 is YYREEE (reference sequence). Trimming left V 5 bases short and J 6 bases short, with 16 bases between. The CDR3 is 14 residues long. CDR3 sequence (DNA): TGTGCCAGCAGACCGGACTACCCGCGGGATACGCAGTATTTT. Translation: CASRPDYPRDTQYF.

There are a few counts of this clone. The chain joins TRBV27 to TRBJ2-1; D possibly corresponds to TRBD1 (6 bases). Germline CDR1 MNHEY, CDR2 SMNVEV (reference sequence). Trimming took 2 bases from V and 15 from J, leaving 17 bases between them. The CDR3 covers 13 residues. In nucleotides, the CDR3 is TGTGCCAGCAGTTTAGCGGGCAGGGGCCCTCCGTTCTTC. Translating gives CASSLAGRGPPFF.

The chain joins TRBV11-2 to TRBJ1-2; the match to TRBD1 covers 10 bases. The germline CDR1 and CDR2 sequences are SGHAT and FQNNGV. The CDR3 is 17 residues long. V gave up 3 bases and J gave up 0 bases; unmatched junction bases: 7. CDR3 in DNA: TGTGCCAGCAGCTTTGGGACAGGGGTCGGCACTAACTATGGCTACACCTTC. This gives the protein CASSFGTGVGTNYGYTF.

This chain connects TRBV3-1 (or the pseudogene TRBV3-2) to TRBJ2-5; D is unclear. There are 14 residues in the CDR3. CDR1 is LGHDT, CDR2 YNNKEL, per germline (reference sequence). The V end lost 4 bases, the J end lost 2 bases, and 11 bases lay between the germline ends. The CDR3, as DNA: TGTGCCAGCAGCCCGAGGCACAAACAAGAGACCCAGTACTTC. It translates to CASSPRHKQETQYF.

V usage is TRBV5-1 and J usage is TRBJ2-3, with TRBD2 as a possible D gene (5 bases). CDR1 and CDR2 from the germline V gene are SGHRS and YFSETQ. This CDR3 is built from 13 residues. V was clipped by 5 bases and J by 5 bases, with 12 bases between them. The CDR3 DNA sequence: TGCGCCAGCAGTACGGGGATGGAAGATACGCAGTATTTT. Amino acids: CASSTGMEDTQYF.

The J gene is TRBJ1-2, the V gene TRBV28, with D tentatively TRBD1 (5 bases). The germline V gene has CDR1 MDHEN and CDR2 SYDVKM. V was clipped by 10 bases and J by 8 bases, with 20 bases between them. This CDR3 region has 13 residues. In DNA, the CDR3 is TGTGCCACCGCCCCAGCGGGGGTGGACGGCTACACCTTC. Translating gives CATAPAGVDGYTF.

Notes on this clone: One junction end does not reproduce the germline sequence, and a read error may be involved. V gene TRBV7-7 combines with J gene TRBJ2-5; 9 bases are a match to TRBD2. The CDR3 has 17 amino acids. Germline assignment: CDR1 SSHAT and CDR2 FNYEAQ (reference sequence). The CDR3 DNA follows: TGTGCTAGCAGCTTAGGGAGACTAGCGGCTTCCCAAGAGACCCAGTACTTC. It translates to CASSLGRLAASQETQYF. The variable domain in full, with the rest retrieved from reference TRBV7-7 and TRBJ2-5, is GAGVSQSPRYKVTKRGQDVTLRCDPISSHATLYWYQQALGQGPEFLTYFNYEAQPDKSGLPSDRFSAERPEGSISTLTIQRTEQRDSAMYRCASSLGRLAASQETQYFGPGTRLLVL.

CDR3 sequence reads: CATSDPTGDPYEQYF. CDR3 sequence (DNA): TGTGCCACCAGTGACCCGACAGGGGACCCCTACGAGCAGTACTTC. The chain uses TRBV24-1 and TRBJ2-7, with 8 nucleotides matching TRBD1. Germline V gene data show CDR1 as KGHDR and CDR2 as SFDVKD. The CDR3 has 15 amino acids. Losses at the gene ends were 4 bases for V and 2 bases for J; bases not matched to a gene: 6.

This rearrangement joins TRBV5-8 to TRBJ2-7; 7 positions match TRBD1. The CDR3 loop spans 18 amino acids. The ends lost 3 bases at V and 3 bases at J; junction bases unmatched: 18. CDR1 and CDR2 (germline): SGHTS, YDEGEE. The CDR3 nucleotides are TGTGCCAGCAGCTCACCCCGGGACAGCCCCTCGCGCCTCTACGAGCAGTACTTC. This translates into CASSSPRDSPSRLYEQYF.

This chain connects TRBV27 to TRBJ1-1; 7 bases are shared with TRBD1. Trimming took 3 bases from V and 0 from J; bases not matched to a gene: 10. The CDR3 sequence is 17 residues long. CDR1 is MNHEY, CDR2 SMNVEV, per germline (reference sequence). CDR3 DNA sequence: TGTGCCAGCAGTTTGTCTGGGGACAGACACATGAACACTGAAGCTTTCTTT. Translated: CASSLSGDRHMNTEAFF.